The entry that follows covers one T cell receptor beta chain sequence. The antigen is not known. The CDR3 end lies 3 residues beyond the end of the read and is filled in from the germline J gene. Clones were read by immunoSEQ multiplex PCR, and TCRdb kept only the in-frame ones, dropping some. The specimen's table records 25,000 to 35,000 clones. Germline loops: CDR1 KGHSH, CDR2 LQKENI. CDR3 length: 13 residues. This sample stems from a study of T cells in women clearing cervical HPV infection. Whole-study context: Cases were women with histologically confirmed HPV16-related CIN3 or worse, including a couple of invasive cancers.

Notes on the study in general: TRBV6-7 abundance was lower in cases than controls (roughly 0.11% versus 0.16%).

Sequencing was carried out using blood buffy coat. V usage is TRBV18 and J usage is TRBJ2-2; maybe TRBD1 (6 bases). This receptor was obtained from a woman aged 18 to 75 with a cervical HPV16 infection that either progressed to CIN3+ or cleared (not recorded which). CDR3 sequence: CASSNRQDEKLFF. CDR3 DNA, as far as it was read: TGTGCCAGCTCAAATCGACAGGATGAAAAG.